Presented here are 32 T cell receptor beta chains from one specimen sequenced in a study of cytomegalovirus exposure and HLA in healthy donors. Only in-frame clones appear in the TCRdb table, and some are missing; sequencing was by immunoSEQ multiplex PCR. The sample contains under 400,000 clones, about nine tenths of which appear only once. Sequencing was performed on PBMCs. The receptors here all came from a woman younger than 35 in good health and CMV-seronegative.

V is TRBV27 and J is TRBJ1-5; 11 positions match TRBD1. This CDR3 is built from 14 residues. Germline V lookup: CDR1 MNHEY, CDR2 SMNVEV (reference sequence). V shed 4 bases, J shed 7 bases, and the junction held 3 bases outside the gene matches. Written as DNA, the CDR3 is TGTGCCAGCAGTTGGACAGGGGGCGTACAGCCCCAGCATTTT. This gives the protein CASSWTGGVQPQHF.

This sequence joins TRBV15 and TRBJ2-7, with D possibly being TRBD1 (6 bases). The V gene's germline CDR1 is LNHNV and CDR2 YYDKDF (reference sequence). The CDR3 has 15 amino acids. V was clipped by 0 bases and J by 6 bases, with 15 bases between them. The CDR3 spells CATSRDPRGYTEQYF. The CDR3 nucleotides are TGTGCCACCAGCAGAGATCCCAGGGGATATACCGAGCAGTACTTC. Full variable domain (outside the CDR3, taken from reference TRBV15 and TRBJ2-7): DAMVIQNPRYQVTQFGKPVTLSCSQTLNHNVMYWYQQKSSQAPKLLFHYYDKDFNNEADTPDNFQSRRPNTSFCFLDIRSPGLGDTAMYLCATSRDPRGYTEQYFGPGTRLTVT.

The table lists this clone with a count of one. J is TRBJ2-2 and V is TRBV19, with D possibly TRBD2 on 6 matching bases. V lost 4 bases to trimming and J lost 12 bases, with 27 bases between them. The germline CDR1 and CDR2 sequences are LNHDA and SQIVND (reference sequence). This CDR3 has 17 residues. The CDR3 nucleotides are TGTGCCAGTAGTACTCAAGACAGCCTAGCGAACGTGAATAAGCTGTTTTTT. It encodes CASSTQDSLANVNKLFF. Full variable domain (remainder filled in from reference TRBV19 and TRBJ2-2): DGGITQSPKYLFRKEGQNVTLSCEQNLNHDAMYWYRQDPGQGLRLIYYSQIVNDFQKGDIAEGYSVSREKKESFPLTVTSAQKNPTAFYLCASSTQDSLANVNKLFFGEGSRLTVL.

This sequence joins TRBV5-1 and TRBJ1-1, with 7 bases identical to TRBD1. There are 17 residues in the CDR3. V lost 0 bases to trimming and J lost 4 bases; unmatched junction nucleotides: 12. Germline CDR1 reads SGHRS; CDR2 reads YFSETQ. CDR3 DNA: TGCGCCAGCAGCTTGGAGGAGACAGGGCATTCGGTCACTGAAGCTTTCTTT. It yields the protein CASSLEETGHSVTEAFF.

The rearrangement uses TRBV19 and TRBJ2-7, with 10 nucleotides matching TRBD1. The V and J ends lost 5 bases and 3 bases, in that order; junction bases with no gene match: 4. The CDR3 consists of 14 residues. The germline gives CDR1 LNHDA, CDR2 SQIVND (reference sequence). CDR3 in amino acids: CASSRQGADYEQYF. CDR3 bases: TGTGCCAGTAGTCGACAGGGGGCGGACTACGAGCAGTACTTC. Together with reference TRBV19 and TRBJ2-7, the CDR3 gives the full variable domain: DGGITQSPKYLFRKEGQNVTLSCEQNLNHDAMYWYRQDPGQGLRLIYYSQIVNDFQKGDIAEGYSVSREKKESFPLTVTSAQKNPTAFYLCASSRQGADYEQYFGPGTRLTVT.

The table lists this clone with a count of one. CDR3 loop: CASSEELAVYTGELFF. As DNA, the CDR3 is TGTGCCAGCAGTGAAGAACTAGCAGTATACACCGGGGAGCTGTTTTTT. The chain has TRBV6-1 and TRBJ2-2; weak D call: TRBD2 (6 bases). The V gene lost 1 base and the J gene lost 3 bases, with 12 bases spanning the gap. Per the germline V gene, CDR1 is MNHNS and CDR2 is SASEGT. This CDR3 has 16 residues.

The chain carries TRBV27 and TRBJ2-1; D is unresolved. This CDR3 is 14 amino acids long. Germline V gene data show CDR1 as MNHEY and CDR2 as SMNVEV (reference sequence). Trimming left V 6 bases short and J 0 bases short, with 9 bases between. DNA of the CDR3: TGTGCCAGCAGGGTGGGCCCCTCCTACAATGAGCAGTTCTTC. Translated, it gives CASRVGPSYNEQFF.

About this clone itself: In the same sample, other DNA sequences code for this CDR3. This rearrangement joins TRBV30 to TRBJ1-5; possible D gene TRBD1, 5 bases. V dropped 2 bases and J dropped 7 bases, with 12 bases sitting between them. Looked up from germline, CDR1 is GTSNPN and CDR2 is SVGIG (reference sequence). This CDR3 is built from 13 residues. CDR3 sequence (DNA): TGTGCCTGGAGTAGGCAGGGTGGACAGCCCCAGCATTTT. It yields the protein CAWSRQGGQPQHF.

The chain has TRBV14 and TRBJ2-7, with a weak D call TRBD1 (6 bases). Trimming stripped 6 bases from V and 4 bases from J, with 13 bases between. The CDR3 totals 13 residues. Germline V gene lookup returns CDR1 SGHDN and CDR2 FVKESK. The CDR3 region has the DNA TGTGCCAGCAGAGATACAGGGACGTACGAGCAGTACTTC. It translates to CASRDTGTYEQYF.

The genes are TRBV29-1 and TRBJ1-1; 7 bases agree with TRBD1. CDR3 length equals 14 residues. The V and J ends lost 7 bases and 1 base, in that order; junction bases with no gene match: 9. CDR1 and CDR2 (germline): SQVTM, ANQGSEA. CDR3 region: CSGKPGQRNTEAFF. The CDR3 DNA reads TGCAGCGGCAAACCGGGACAGCGGAACACTGAAGCTTTCTTT.

The chain's CDR3 is CASSLALSGTVLYNEQFF. The CDR3 coding sequence is TGTGCCAGCAGCTTAGCGCTTTCAGGGACAGTTTTATACAATGAGCAGTTCTTC. The chain uses TRBV7-6 and TRBJ2-1; 7 bases are a match to TRBD1. Germline-derived CDR1 and CDR2 are SGHVS and FNYEAQ. The trim removed 0 bases at V and 4 bases at J, leaving 12 bases unmatched. The CDR3 has 18 amino acids.

V usage is TRBV13 and J usage is TRBJ1-2, with no clear D. The CDR3 consists of 14 residues. The germline CDR1 and CDR2 sequences are PRHDT and FYEKMQ (reference sequence). The V end was cut by 0 bases, the J end by 2 bases, with 7 bases between. The CDR3 reads CASSLGGGNYGYTF. In DNA, the CDR3 is TGTGCCAGCAGCTTAGGCGGCGGAAACTATGGCTACACCTTC.

The chain is built from TRBV11-2 and TRBJ1-2; 7 bases are a match to TRBD1. Losses at the gene ends were 0 bases for V and 5 bases for J; bases not matched to a gene: 12. The CDR3 runs 17 residues. Germline lookup yields CDR1 SGHAT and CDR2 FQNNGV. CDR3 loop: CASSLDGRRGQGYGYTF. The CDR3 coding sequence is TGTGCCAGCAGCTTAGATGGGAGAAGGGGGCAGGGGTATGGCTACACCTTC.

The chain carries TRBV5-1 and TRBJ2-3, with 12 nucleotides matching TRBD2. Germline CDR1 reads SGHRS; CDR2 reads YFSETQ. The CDR3 length is 18 residues. V shed 0 bases and J 4 bases; nucleotides not matched to a gene: 9. The CDR3 DNA follows: TGCGCCAGCAGCTTGGGTTCTAGCGGGGGGGCGATTCCAGATACGCAGTATTTT. Encoded protein: CASSLGSSGGAIPDTQYF.

The chain joins TRBV28 to TRBJ2-2, with D possibly matching TRBD1 (6 bases). This CDR3 contains 16 residues. The germline gives CDR1 MDHEN, CDR2 SYDVKM. Trimming stripped 1 base from V and 1 base from J, with 10 bases between. This CDR3 is CASSLSLGQNTGELFF. In nucleotides, the CDR3 is TGTGCCAGCAGTTTATCCTTGGGACAGAACACCGGGGAGCTGTTTTTT.

This chain joins TRBV19 and TRBJ1-2; D not resolved. Trimming removed 5 bases from V and 4 bases from J, with 14 bases in between. CDR1 is LNHDA, CDR2 SQIVND, per germline (reference sequence). The CDR3 is 14 amino acids. CDR3 coding DNA: TGTGCCAGTAGTCCTGGGCCGGCGGGCTATGGCTACACCTTC. Protein: CASSPGPAGYGYTF.

This sequence joins TRBV10-1 and TRBJ2-3, with 11 positions matching TRBD2. CDR1 is WNHNN, CDR2 SYGVQD, per germline (reference sequence). V lost 0 bases and J lost 5; bases outside the gene matches: 1. The CDR3 is 15 residues long. CDR3 residues: CASSESGTSGDTQYF. CDR3 nucleotide sequence: TGCGCCAGCAGTGAGTCCGGGACTAGCGGAGATACGCAGTATTTT.

The chain joins TRBV13 to TRBJ2-1; 13 bases match TRBD2. V lost 5 bases and J lost 15; bases outside the gene matches: 4. CDR3 size: 12 residues. Germline V CDR1 and CDR2: PRHDT, FYEKMQ (reference sequence). This chain's CDR3 is CASSTGLAGVFF. CDR3 coding DNA: TGTGCCAGCAGCACCGGACTAGCGGGAGTGTTCTTC.

The chain carries TRBV5-1 and TRBJ2-2, with D perhaps TRBD1 (6 bases). This CDR3 has 16 residues. Germline V lookup: CDR1 SGHRS, CDR2 YFSETQ. V dropped 4 bases and J dropped 2 bases, with 15 bases sitting between them. CDR3 loop: CASSTFDRTNTGELFF. The CDR3 region has the DNA TGCGCCAGCAGCACGTTTGACAGGACCAACACCGGGGAGCTGTTTTTT. The full variable domain, its missing parts supplied by reference TRBV5-1 and TRBJ2-2, is KAGVTQTPRYLIKTRGQQVTLSCSPISGHRSVSWYQQTPGQGLQFLFEYFSETQRNKGNFPGRFSGRQFSNSRSEMNVSTLELGDSALYLCASSTFDRTNTGELFFGEGSRLTVL.

V gene TRBV4-1 combines with J gene TRBJ1-5, with 9 positions matching TRBD1. V lost 1 base to trimming and J lost 5 bases; unmatched junction nucleotides: 3. From germline, CDR1 is MGHRA and CDR2 YSYEKL. The length of the CDR3 is 15 residues. CDR3 in DNA: TGCGCCAGCAGCCAAGGGGACAGGGAAGATCAGCCCCAGCATTTT. This translates into CASSQGDREDQPQHF.

The CDR3: CASSTPGTGVNTGELFF. Here the CDR3 DNA reads TGTGCCAGCAGCACCCCCGGGACAGGGGTGAACACCGGGGAGCTGTTTTTT. The rearrangement links TRBV7-9 to TRBJ2-2, with 10 bases matching TRBD1. From germline, CDR1 is SEHNR and CDR2 FQNEAQ (reference sequence). The CDR3 spans 17 residues. Trimming removed 5 bases from V and 1 base from J; junction bases left unmatched: 7.

This clone was counted between two and nine times. The chain uses TRBV20-1 and TRBJ2-1, with D maybe TRBD2 (5 bases). The CDR3 is made up of 10 amino acids. V was trimmed by 7 bases and J by 10 bases, leaving 11 bases between them. Germline CDR1 and CDR2: DFQATT and SNEGSKA (reference sequence). CDR3 DNA: TGCAGTGTTAACCGGAGGGAGCAGTTCTTC. Its protein is CSVNRREQFF.

V usage is TRBV7-6 and J usage is TRBJ2-3, with 7 positions matching TRBD2. Germline CDR1 SGHVS, CDR2 FNYEAQ. V shed 2 bases, J shed 2 bases, and the junction held 7 bases outside the gene matches. CDR3 length equals 16 residues. This CDR3 reads CASSLTLAATTDTQYF. DNA for the CDR3: TGTGCCAGCAGCTTAACCCTAGCGGCTACCACAGATACGCAGTATTTT.

The chain recombines TRBV28 with TRBJ2-2; 7 nucleotides align to TRBD1. This CDR3 region has 14 residues. The germline CDR1 and CDR2 sequences are MDHEN and SYDVKM. V shed 6 bases and J 2 bases; nucleotides not matched to a gene: 3. CDR3 sequence: CASSDRANTGELFF. DNA of the CDR3: TGTGCCAGCAGCGACAGGGCCAACACCGGGGAGCTGTTTTTT. The full variable domain, in which reference TRBV28 and TRBJ2-2 provide the parts outside the CDR3, is DVKVTQSSRYLVKRTGEKVFLECVQDMDHENMFWYRQDPGLGLRLIYFSYDVKMKEKGDIPEGYSVSREKKERFSLILESASTNQTSMYLCASSDRANTGELFFGEGSRLTVL.

This clone has more than one count but fewer than ten. The same CDR3 is also encoded by other DNA sequences in this sample. This chain uses TRBV27 with TRBJ1-5; 7 bases are shared with TRBD1. CDR3 length: 14 residues. Germline trimming cut 6 bases from V and 1 base from J; bases unmatched to any gene: 3. The V gene's germline CDR1 is MNHEY and CDR2 SMNVEV (reference sequence). The CDR3 DNA reads as TGTGCCAGCAGCACGGGACAGAGCAATCAGCCCCAGCATTTT. Translating gives CASSTGQSNQPQHF.

V is TRBV6-1 and J is TRBJ2-3; 10 bases line up with TRBD2. The germline CDR1 and CDR2 sequences are MNHNS and SASEGT. V lost 3 bases and J lost 4; bases outside the gene matches: 4. The CDR3 contains 15 residues. The DNA of the CDR3 is TGTGCCAGCAGTGATCTAGCGGGAGTTGCAGATACGCAGTATTTT. It is translated as CASSDLAGVADTQYF.

The rearrangement links TRBV11-1 to TRBJ2-1, with D possibly TRBD2 on 5 matching bases. The V end was cut by 1 base, the J end by 8 bases, with 12 bases between. From germline, CDR1 is SGHAT and CDR2 FQDESV (reference sequence). The CDR3 sequence is 14 residues long. The CDR3 sequence: CASSLGVFGDEQFF. CDR3 nucleotide sequence: TGTGCCAGCAGCTTAGGCGTTTTCGGGGATGAGCAGTTCTTC.

In DNA, the CDR3 is TGTGCCAGCAGCCTCCGAGGGATGGGACTAGCGGTGTTTGTGGATACGCAGTATTTT. This sequence encodes CASSLRGMGLAVFVDTQYF. The rearrangement links TRBV4-2 to TRBJ2-3, with 11 bases identical to TRBD2. The CDR3 totals 19 residues. The ends lost 4 bases at V and 6 bases at J; junction bases unmatched: 18. CDR1 is LGHNA, CDR2 YNFKEQ, per germline.

J is TRBJ2-3 and V is TRBV27; D is perhaps TRBD2 (6 bases). Per the germline V gene, CDR1 is MNHEY and CDR2 is SMNVEV (reference sequence). This CDR3 contains 16 residues. Between the trimmed V and J ends, which lost 2 bases and 6 bases, there was a span of 18 bases. CDR3 residues: CASSLTGLGGTDTQYF. The CDR3, as DNA: TGTGCCAGCAGTTTAACAGGTTTGGGCGGGACGGATACGCAGTATTTT.

The CDR3 region is CASSQPGQVSGNTIYF. The CDR3 region has the DNA TGTGCCAGCTCACAACCGGGACAAGTCTCTGGAAACACCATATATTTT. V and J are TRBV18 and TRBJ1-3, with D perhaps matching TRBD1 (6 bases). There are 16 residues in the CDR3. The V end was cut by 4 bases, the J end by 0 bases, with 13 bases between. From germline, CDR1 is KGHSH and CDR2 LQKENI.

The V gene is TRBV14, the J gene TRBJ1-6, with no clear D. Germline-derived CDR1 and CDR2 are SGHDN and FVKESK. V was pared by 0 bases and J by 4 bases, with 7 bases between. The CDR3 is 15 residues long. This CDR3 is CASSQDVTYNSPLHF. CDR3 nucleotide sequence: TGTGCCAGCAGCCAAGATGTAACTTATAATTCACCCCTCCACTTT. Combining the CDR3 with reference TRBV14 and TRBJ1-6 gives the whole variable domain EAGVTQFPSHSVIEKGQTVTLRCDPISGHDNLYWYRRVMGKEIKFLLHFVKESKQDESGMPNNRFLAERTGGTYSTLKVQPAELEDSGVYFCASSQDVTYNSPLHFGNGTRLTVT.

V usage is TRBV2 and J usage is TRBJ2-7, with 8 positions matching TRBD1. The CDR3 covers 13 residues. From germline, CDR1 is SNHLY and CDR2 FYNNEI. V shed 8 bases and J 3 bases; nucleotides not matched to a gene: 6. The CDR3 is CASSDRELYEQYF. The CDR3 DNA reads TGTGCCAGCTCGGACAGGGAACTCTACGAGCAGTACTTC. Full variable domain (outside the CDR3, taken from reference TRBV2 and TRBJ2-7): EPEVTQTPSHQVTQMGQEVILRCVPISNHLYFYWYRQILGQKVEFLVSFYNNEISEKSEIFDDQFSVERPDGSNFTLKIRSTKLEDSAMYFCASSDRELYEQYFGPGTRLTVT.